The sequence of this TCR beta chain was determined in a study of T cells after yellow fever vaccination. Trimming stripped 6 bases from V and 3 bases from J, with 6 bases between. The CDR3 covers 11 residues. CDR1 MNHEY and CDR2 SVGAGI come from the germline V gene. A note on this clonotype: Antigen unknown.

General study results and limits: Some clonotypes, a small share, were shared between CD4 and CD8 compartments. Subsequent to the booster, the majority of primary-vaccination clones reappeared (under 98% CD4, 70% to 90% CD8). Though weaker, the secondary response peaked faster, on day 5 versus 15.

For TCR, cDNA came from 5'RACE template switching, which added a universal primer site and UMIs. TCRdb fed the 5' RACE reads into MiXCR, producing one record per CDR3 protein. Of 400,000 to 650,000 distinct CDR3 sequences in the sample, about a fifth are singletons; the top ten hold about 15%. The receptor was derived from a man between 18 and 29 years old who received the YFV17D yellow fever vaccine. The sample here was PBMCs, taken less than 25 days after the first yellow fever vaccination. The chain is built from TRBV6-5 and TRBJ2-7, with D uncertain. CDR3 bases: TGTGCCAGCAGAATAGGCTACGAGCAGTACTTC. Residues: CASRIGYEQYF.